The 4 T cell receptor beta chains listed next were all sequenced from one sample in a study of cytomegalovirus exposure and HLA in healthy donors. With 60 Vbeta and 13 Jbeta primers, the PCR was carried out. Repertoires were generated with immunoSEQ multiplex PCR, while TCRdb's copy carries only in-frame clones and drops some. This sample contains some 62,000 clones. Sequencing input: PBMCs. The receptors derive from a man aged 30 to 39 in good health and CMV-seropositive.

The chain combines TRBV28 with TRBJ1-4; maybe TRBD1 (5 bases). V lost 2 bases, J lost 4 bases, and 8 bases lay in between. Germline CDR1 MDHEN, CDR2 SYDVKM. CDR3 length: 14 amino acids. The CDR3 DNA follows: TGTGCCAGCAGTTTACCAGGGTTTAATGAAAAACTGTTTTTT. It is translated as CASSLPGFNEKLFF.

The chain is built from TRBV18 and TRBJ2-2, with D perhaps TRBD1 (5 bases). CDR1 and CDR2 (germline): KGHSH, LQKENI. Trimming cost V 3 bases and J 1 base, with 15 bases left between them. This CDR3 is built from 17 residues. The CDR3 DNA is TGTGCCAGCTCACCTTTCCAGGGTGTAGGGAACACCGGGGAGCTGTTTTTT. Amino acids: CASSPFQGVGNTGELFF.

The chain links TRBV5-1 to TRBJ2-3, with 8 bases matching TRBD2. The CDR3 has 13 residues. Germline lookup yields CDR1 SGHRS and CDR2 YFSETQ. With 4 bases clipped from V and 4 bases from J, the junction kept 2 bases outside the gene matches. CDR3 sequence: CASSPGGADTQYF. The CDR3 nucleotides read TGCGCCAGCAGCCCGGGGGGGGCAGATACGCAGTATTTT.

The V gene is TRBV11-2, the J gene TRBJ2-3; 7 bases agree with TRBD2. V was clipped by 4 bases and J by 5 bases; unmatched bases: 6. This CDR3 contains 14 residues. Per germline, CDR1 SGHAT and CDR2 FQNNGV. CDR3 DNA: TGTGCCAGCAGCTCTGGGGTAGCGGGAGATACGCAGTATTTT. Translation gives CASSSGVAGDTQYF. Complete variable domain (other parts from reference TRBV11-2 and TRBJ2-3): EAGVAQSPRYKIIEKRQSVAFWCNPISGHATLYWYQQILGQGPKLLIQFQNNGVVDDSQLPKDRFSAERLKGVDSTLKIQPAKLEDSAVYLCASSSGVAGDTQYFGPGTRLTVL.